The 27 T cell receptor beta chains listed next were all sequenced from one sample in a study of blood T cells in healthy people across ages. It was with a sample-barcoded 5' primer and a J-beta primer mix that a second PCR of roughly 7 to 12 cycles was run. TCRdb analysed the 5' RACE reads with MiXCR anew, one entry per CDR3 protein. The sample consists of about 500,000 distinct CDR3 sequences, about 25% of them appearing once. Another study also made use of these data, one on T cells of mothers and their children.

Sequencing input: blood. These receptors all come from a boy aged 5-17 years in good health.

This sequence joins TRBV9 and TRBJ2-5; TRBD2 is a possible D gene (6 bases). The J call may be mistaken, given a closer DNA end match to TRBJ2-1. The germline V gene encodes CDR1 SGDLS and CDR2 YYNGEE. This CDR3 comprises 13 residues. The CDR3 DNA sequence: TGTGCCAGCAGCCCCGCTAGCGTGAATGAGCAGTTCTTC. Protein product: CASSPASVNEQFF.

This clonotype was observed a few times. V gene TRBV19 combines with J gene TRBJ1-5; D unresolved. The CDR3 length is 12 residues. The germline CDR1 and CDR2 sequences are LNHDA and SQIVND (reference sequence). The V and J ends lost 7 bases and 5 bases respectively, with 9 bases between them. The CDR3 sequence: CASNLAHQPQHF. DNA for the CDR3: TGTGCCAGTAACCTGGCCCATCAGCCCCAGCATTTT. Full variable domain (rest looked up from reference TRBV19 and TRBJ1-5): DGGITQSPKYLFRKEGQNVTLSCEQNLNHDAMYWYRQDPGQGLRLIYYSQIVNDFQKGDIAEGYSVSREKKESFPLTVTSAQKNPTAFYLCASNLAHQPQHFGDGTRLSIL.

The chain is built from TRBV2 and TRBJ1-1, with 8 nucleotides matching TRBD1. J was trimmed by 6 bases and V by 7 bases; bases with no gene match: 4. The CDR3 runs to 12 residues. Germline CDR1 SNHLY, CDR2 FYNNEI. Here the CDR3 DNA reads TGTGCCAGCAAAGGGGACAGGCCTGAAGCTTTCTTT. Encoded protein: CASKGDRPEAFF.

This clonotype has just a few counts. This chain joins TRBV20-1 and TRBJ2-1; 9 nucleotides match TRBD1. This CDR3 region has 13 residues. From germline, CDR1 is DFQATT and CDR2 SNEGSKA (reference sequence). Trimming took 4 bases from V and 7 from J; bases not matched to a gene: 5. The CDR3 loop is CSAKKTGGNEQFF. The CDR3 DNA is TGCAGTGCTAAAAAGACAGGGGGAAATGAGCAGTTCTTC.

V usage is TRBV6-6 and J usage is TRBJ1-2; tentative D call: TRBD1 (5 bases). The germline V and J ends were trimmed by 0 bases and 7 bases, with 15 bases remaining between them. The germline V gene has CDR1 MNHNY and CDR2 SVGAGI (reference sequence). The CDR3 extends over 15 amino acids. The CDR3: CASSYSGVAWVGYTF. CDR3 nucleotides: TGTGCCAGCAGTTACTCGGGGGTGGCTTGGGTTGGCTACACCTTC.

The chain carries TRBV27 and TRBJ2-1; D remains unclear. V was shortened by 5 bases and J by 8 bases, with 10 bases between the two germline ends. The CDR3 totals 12 residues. Germline CDR1 reads MNHEY; CDR2 reads SMNVEV (reference sequence). CDR3 sequence reads: CASSRERHEQFF. CDR3 coding DNA: TGTGCCAGCAGTCGCGAACGACATGAGCAGTTCTTC.

The J gene is TRBJ2-7, the V gene TRBV7-2, with D unresolved. CDR1 and CDR2 (germline): SGHTA, FQGNSA. The CDR3 spans 15 residues. The V gene lost 1 base and the J gene lost 1 base, with 11 bases spanning the gap. The CDR3 sequence: CASSLVGSESYEQYF. Here the CDR3 DNA reads TGTGCCAGCAGCTTAGTGGGGTCCGAGTCCTACGAGCAGTACTTC.

This sequence joins TRBV5-1 and TRBJ2-3, with 9 bases identical to TRBD1. This CDR3 region has 14 residues. Germline lookup yields CDR1 SGHRS and CDR2 YFSETQ. V shed 0 bases and J 5 bases; nucleotides not matched to a gene: 1. CDR3 in DNA: TGCGCCAGCAGCTTGGAGGGACAGGGAGATACGCAGTATTTT. As protein: CASSLEGQGDTQYF.

This chain's CDR3 is CASSFWGGELFF. As DNA, the CDR3 is TGTGCCAGCAGCTTTTGGGGCGGGGAGCTGTTTTTT. V and J are TRBV27 and TRBJ2-2, with D hard to call. V was trimmed by 6 bases and J by 7 bases, leaving 9 bases between them. CDR1 is MNHEY and CDR2 is SMNVEV in the germline V gene (reference sequence). The CDR3 runs to 12 residues.

This chain links TRBV20-1 with TRBJ1-5, with 7 bases aligning to TRBD1. The junction had 2 bases not matched to a gene; V was cut back by 3 bases and J by 0 bases. This CDR3 has 14 amino acids. Germline V gene sequence: CDR1 DFQATT, CDR2 SNEGSKA (reference sequence). CDR3 coding DNA: TGCAGTGCTAGGACAGGGAATAGCAATCAGCCCCAGCATTTT. This gives the protein CSARTGNSNQPQHF.

DNA of the CDR3: TGCGCCACCAACCGGACCCCGGGAACCATATATTTT. Its protein is CATNRTPGTIYF. The chain joins TRBV5-1 to TRBJ1-3; D is unresolved. CDR1 SGHRS and CDR2 YFSETQ come from the germline V gene. The ends were cut back, 9 bases at V and 10 bases at J, with 17 bases in the middle. The length of the CDR3 is 12 residues.

The chain carries TRBV28 and TRBJ2-7; 9 bases fit TRBD1. The CDR3 is 16 amino acids. Germline CDR1 reads MDHEN; CDR2 reads SYDVKM. V lost 0 bases, J lost 0 bases, and 3 bases stayed unmatched. The CDR3 sequence: CASSLWTGGSSYEQYF. The DNA of the CDR3 is TGTGCCAGCAGTTTATGGACAGGGGGTTCCTCCTACGAGCAGTACTTC. Filled out from reference TRBV28 and TRBJ2-7, the complete variable domain reads DVKVTQSSRYLVKRTGEKVFLECVQDMDHENMFWYRQDPGLGLRLIYFSYDVKMKEKGDIPEGYSVSREKKERFSLILESASTNQTSMYLCASSLWTGGSSYEQYFGPGTRLTVT.

This clonotype was counted once. The junction does not match germline at one end; this may be a read error. The chain recombines TRBV9 with TRBJ1-1; tentative D call: TRBD1 (6 bases). CDR1 is SGDLS, CDR2 YYNGEE, per germline. The CDR3 length is 15 residues. The CDR3 sequence is CANSVATRGNTEAFF. The CDR3 coding sequence is TGTGCCAACAGCGTAGCTACCAGGGGGAACACTGAAGCTTTCTTT.

The J gene is TRBJ2-1, the V gene TRBV2; 8 bases agree with TRBD2. CDR3 length: 15 amino acids. CDR1 and CDR2 (germline): SNHLY, FYNNEI. The junction had 8 bases not matched to a gene; V was cut back by 5 bases and J by 5 bases. The CDR3 DNA reads TGTGCCAGCAGTATACGAACTAGCGGTAACAATGAGCAGTTCTTC. Translation gives CASSIRTSGNNEQFF.

This clonotype has more than one count but fewer than ten. The rearrangement joins TRBV2 to TRBJ1-2; D uncertain. The CDR3 spans 12 residues. The V gene lost 9 bases and the J gene lost 8 bases, with 16 bases spanning the gap. Germline values: CDR1 SNHLY, CDR2 FYNNEI. In DNA form, the CDR3 reads TGTGCCAGTGTTCCGGCAGCCTTGGGCTACACCTTC. The encoded protein is CASVPAALGYTF.

The rearrangement uses TRBV12-3 or TRBV12-4 and TRBJ1-5; 9 nucleotides agree with TRBD1. V was clipped by 6 bases and J by 1 base; unmatched bases: 10. There are 17 residues in the CDR3. Here the CDR3 reads CASRILTGGGSNQPQHF. The CDR3 coding sequence is TGTGCCAGCAGAATACTGACAGGGGGGGGGAGCAATCAGCCCCAGCATTTT.

The chain carries TRBV6-6 and TRBJ1-4; TRBD1 aligns across 9 bases. The germline gives CDR1 MNHNY, CDR2 SVGAGI (reference sequence). The V and J ends lost 7 bases and 8 bases, in that order; junction bases with no gene match: 8. This CDR3 spans 14 amino acids. For the CDR3, the DNA is TGTGCCAGCAACCGACAGGGGGTGGGGGAAAAACTGTTTTTT. It specifies CASNRQGVGEKLFF.

This clonotype was seen a few times. The chain uses TRBV14 and TRBJ2-2; D unclear. This CDR3 region has 15 residues. Germline CDR1 is SGHDN and CDR2 is FVKESK. Trimming left V 5 bases short and J 2 bases short, with 12 bases between. In nucleotides, the CDR3 is TGTGCCAGCAGCGCGTCTGGCCTTAACACCGGGGAGCTGTTTTTT. It specifies CASSASGLNTGELFF.

The CDR3 bases are TGTGCCAGCAGCGTCGGGGGGGATAGCACAGATACGCAGTATTTT. Encoded protein: CASSVGGDSTDTQYF. V usage is TRBV7-8 and J usage is TRBJ2-3; 8 nucleotides match TRBD2. Trimming took 5 bases from V and 0 from J; bases not matched to a gene: 4. Germline CDR1 SGHVS, CDR2 FQNEAQ. CDR3 length: 15 amino acids.

This chain connects TRBV4-1 to TRBJ2-5; the match to TRBD2 covers 10 bases. The V gene's germline CDR1 is MGHRA and CDR2 YSYEKL. The CDR3 is made up of 17 amino acids. With 0 bases clipped from V and 3 bases from J, the junction kept 7 bases outside the gene matches. The CDR3 region has the DNA TGCGCCAGCAGCCAAGAGCTAGCGGGAGTGGAGGAAGAGACCCAGTACTTC. Its protein product is CASSQELAGVEEETQYF.

J is TRBJ1-2 and V is TRBV6-5; no clear D. The CDR3 consists of 13 residues. Trimming removed 3 bases from V and 3 bases from J, with 8 bases in between. In germline, CDR1 is MNHEY, CDR2 SVGAGI. The CDR3 spells CASSYRRDYGYTF. CDR3 nucleotide sequence: TGTGCCAGCAGTTATCGGCGGGACTATGGCTACACCTTC.

This clonotype has only a few counts. The V call is TRBV19, the J call TRBJ1-5; D ambiguous. Germline CDR1 LNHDA, CDR2 SQIVND (reference sequence). Trimming cost V 2 bases and J 1 base, with 6 bases left between them. There are 14 residues in the CDR3. In DNA form, the CDR3 reads TGTGCCAGTAGTATAATAGAGAGCAATCAGCCCCAGCATTTT. It is translated as CASSIIESNQPQHF.

There are many counts of this clonotype. The chain has TRBV4-2 and TRBJ2-2; no definite D call. V gave up 0 bases and J gave up 2 bases, with 7 bases separating them. Per germline, CDR1 LGHNA and CDR2 YNFKEQ. The CDR3 sequence is 15 residues long. In DNA form, the CDR3 reads TGTGCCAGCAGCCAAGAGTGGGATAACACCGGGGAGCTGTTTTTT. Translated, it gives CASSQEWDNTGELFF.

The V gene is TRBV5-1, the J gene TRBJ1-1; D possibly corresponds to TRBD1 (5 bases). Germline CDR1 reads SGHRS; CDR2 reads YFSETQ. V gave up 1 base and J gave up 1 base, with 11 bases separating them. This CDR3 contains 15 residues. CDR3 residues: CASSLIGASNTEAFF. The CDR3 coding sequence is TGCGCCAGCAGCTTGATTGGGGCGTCGAACACTGAAGCTTTCTTT.

The chain carries TRBV14 and TRBJ2-1; 13 nucleotides align to TRBD2. V dropped 1 base and J dropped 0; count of bases not matched to a gene: 3. This CDR3 spans 18 amino acids. CDR1 is SGHDN and CDR2 is FVKESK in the germline V gene. Written as DNA, the CDR3 is TGTGCCAGCAGCCAAGGACTAGCGGGAGGAATCTCCTACAATGAGCAGTTCTTC. Translation: CASSQGLAGGISYNEQFF.

The rearrangement joins TRBV6-2 or TRBV6-3 to TRBJ2-7; D might be TRBD2 (6 bases). The CDR3 runs 15 residues. Trimming pared 7 bases from V and 2 bases from J, leaving 18 bases between. CDR1 and CDR2 from the germline V gene are MNHEY and SVGEGT. The CDR3 DNA reads TGTGCCAGCACTCCGGGATGGGACTTAACCTACGAGCAGTACTTC. Its translation is CASTPGWDLTYEQYF.

This sequence joins TRBV13 and TRBJ2-3; 9 bases fit TRBD2. CDR3 length equals 17 residues. J was trimmed by 2 bases and V by 0 bases; bases with no gene match: 6. The V gene's germline CDR1 is PRHDT and CDR2 FYEKMQ (reference sequence). CDR3 sequence: CASSLGLAGTNTDTQYF. The CDR3 nucleotides read TGTGCCAGCAGCTTAGGCCTAGCGGGGACCAACACAGATACGCAGTATTTT.